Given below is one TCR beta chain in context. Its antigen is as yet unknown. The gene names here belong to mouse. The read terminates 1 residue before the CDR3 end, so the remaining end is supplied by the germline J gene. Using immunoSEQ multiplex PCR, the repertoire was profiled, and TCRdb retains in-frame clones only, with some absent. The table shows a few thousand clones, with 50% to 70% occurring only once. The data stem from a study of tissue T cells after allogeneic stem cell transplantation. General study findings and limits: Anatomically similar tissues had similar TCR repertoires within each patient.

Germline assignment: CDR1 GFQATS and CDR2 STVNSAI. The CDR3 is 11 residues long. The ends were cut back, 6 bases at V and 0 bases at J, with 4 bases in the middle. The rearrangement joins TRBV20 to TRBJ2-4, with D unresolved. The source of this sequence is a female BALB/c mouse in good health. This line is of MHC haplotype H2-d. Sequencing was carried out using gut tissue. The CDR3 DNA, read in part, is TGTGGTGCAACTAGTCAAAACACCTTGTAC. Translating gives CGATSQNTLY. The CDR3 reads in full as CGATSQNTLYF.